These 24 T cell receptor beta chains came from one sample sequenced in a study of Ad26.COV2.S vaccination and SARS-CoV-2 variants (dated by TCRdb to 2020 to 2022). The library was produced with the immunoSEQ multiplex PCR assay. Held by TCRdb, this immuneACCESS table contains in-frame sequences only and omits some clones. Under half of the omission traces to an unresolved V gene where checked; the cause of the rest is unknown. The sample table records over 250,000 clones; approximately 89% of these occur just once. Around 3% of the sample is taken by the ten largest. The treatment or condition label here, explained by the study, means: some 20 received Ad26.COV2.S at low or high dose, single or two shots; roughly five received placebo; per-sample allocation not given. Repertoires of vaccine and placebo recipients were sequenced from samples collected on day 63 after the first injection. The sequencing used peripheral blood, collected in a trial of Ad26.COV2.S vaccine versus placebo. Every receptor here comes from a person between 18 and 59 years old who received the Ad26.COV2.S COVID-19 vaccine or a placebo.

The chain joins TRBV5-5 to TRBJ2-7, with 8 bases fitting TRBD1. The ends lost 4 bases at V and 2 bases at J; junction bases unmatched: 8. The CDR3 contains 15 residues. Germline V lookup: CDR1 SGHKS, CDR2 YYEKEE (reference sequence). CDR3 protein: CASSPGLQGAYEQYF. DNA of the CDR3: TGTGCCAGCAGCCCCGGATTACAGGGGGCCTACGAGCAGTACTTC.

This CDR3 is CASSSTGPRSYTF. In DNA form, the CDR3 reads TGTGCCAGCAGCTCGACCGGGCCCCGGAGCTACACCTTC. V gene TRBV7-9 combines with J gene TRBJ1-2; D is ambiguous. Trimming cost V 4 bases and J 9 bases, with 15 bases left between them. The CDR3 extends over 13 amino acids. Germline CDR1 reads SEHNR; CDR2 reads FQNEAQ (reference sequence). The whole variable domain, remainder taken from reference TRBV7-9 and TRBJ1-2, is DTGVSQNPRHKITKRGQNVTFRCDPISEHNRLYWYRQTLGQGPEFLTYFQNEAQLEKSRLLSDRFSAERPKGSFSTLEIQRTEQGDSAMYLCASSSTGPRSYTFGSGTRLTVV.

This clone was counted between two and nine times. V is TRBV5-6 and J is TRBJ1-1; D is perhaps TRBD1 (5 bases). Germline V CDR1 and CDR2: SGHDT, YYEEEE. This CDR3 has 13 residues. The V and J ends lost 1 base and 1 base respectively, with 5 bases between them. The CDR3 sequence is CASSLTGNTEAFF. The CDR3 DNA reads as TGTGCCAGCAGCTTGACAGGGAACACTGAAGCTTTCTTT.

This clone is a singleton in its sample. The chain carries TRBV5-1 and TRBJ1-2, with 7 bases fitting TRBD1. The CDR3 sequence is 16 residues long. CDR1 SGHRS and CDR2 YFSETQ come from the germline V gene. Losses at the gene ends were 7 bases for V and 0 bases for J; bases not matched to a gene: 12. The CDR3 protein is CASLPGQPSTNYGYTF. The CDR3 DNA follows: TGCGCCAGCTTACCGGGACAGCCGTCAACTAACTATGGCTACACCTTC.

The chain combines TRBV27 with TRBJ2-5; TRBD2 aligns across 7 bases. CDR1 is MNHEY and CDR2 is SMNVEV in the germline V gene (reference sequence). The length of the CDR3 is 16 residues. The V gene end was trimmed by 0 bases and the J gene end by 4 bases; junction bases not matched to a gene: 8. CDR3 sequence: CASSLSSGTSSETQYF. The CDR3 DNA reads TGTGCCAGCAGTTTATCCAGCGGGACGTCCTCAGAGACCCAGTACTTC.

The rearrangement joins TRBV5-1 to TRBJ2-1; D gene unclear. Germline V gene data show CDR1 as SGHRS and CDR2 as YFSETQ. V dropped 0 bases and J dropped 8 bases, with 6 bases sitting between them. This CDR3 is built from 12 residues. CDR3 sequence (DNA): TGCGCCAGCAGCTTGGAGGGCGATGAGCAGTTCTTC. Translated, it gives CASSLEGDEQFF.

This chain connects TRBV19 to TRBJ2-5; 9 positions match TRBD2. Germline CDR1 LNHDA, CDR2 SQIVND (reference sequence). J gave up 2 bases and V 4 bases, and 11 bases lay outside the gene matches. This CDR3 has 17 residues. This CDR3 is CASSKVASSGGQETQYF. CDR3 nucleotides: TGTGCCAGTAGTAAGGTTGCGTCGAGCGGGGGGCAAGAGACCCAGTACTTC.

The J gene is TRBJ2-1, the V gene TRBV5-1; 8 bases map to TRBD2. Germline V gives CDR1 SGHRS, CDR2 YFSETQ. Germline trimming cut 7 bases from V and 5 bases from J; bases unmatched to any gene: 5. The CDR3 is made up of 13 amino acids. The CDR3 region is CASSGGPNNEQFF. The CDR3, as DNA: TGCGCCAGCTCGGGAGGGCCGAACAATGAGCAGTTCTTC. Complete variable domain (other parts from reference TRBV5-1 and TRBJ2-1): KAGVTQTPRYLIKTRGQQVTLSCSPISGHRSVSWYQQTPGQGLQFLFEYFSETQRNKGNFPGRFSGRQFSNSRSEMNVSTLELGDSALYLCASSGGPNNEQFFGPGTRLTVL.

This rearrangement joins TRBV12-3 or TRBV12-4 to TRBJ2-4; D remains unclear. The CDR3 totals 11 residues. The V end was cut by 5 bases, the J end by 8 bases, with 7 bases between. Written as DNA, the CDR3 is TGTGCCAGCAGTCCTCGGGACATTCAGTACTTC. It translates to CASSPRDIQYF.

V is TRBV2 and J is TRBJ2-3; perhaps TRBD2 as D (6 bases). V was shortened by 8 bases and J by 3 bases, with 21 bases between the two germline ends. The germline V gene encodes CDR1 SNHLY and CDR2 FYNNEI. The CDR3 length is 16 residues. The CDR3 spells CASRGRSGVSTDTQYF. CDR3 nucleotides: TGTGCCAGCCGGGGCCGTTCGGGGGTTAGTACAGATACGCAGTATTTT.

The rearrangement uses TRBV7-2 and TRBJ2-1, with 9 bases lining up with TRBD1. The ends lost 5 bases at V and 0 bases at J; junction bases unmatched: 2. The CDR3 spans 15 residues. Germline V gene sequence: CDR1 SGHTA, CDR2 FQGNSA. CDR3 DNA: TGTGCCAGCAGCCCGGGACAGGGCTCCTACAATGAGCAGTTCTTC. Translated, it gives CASSPGQGSYNEQFF.

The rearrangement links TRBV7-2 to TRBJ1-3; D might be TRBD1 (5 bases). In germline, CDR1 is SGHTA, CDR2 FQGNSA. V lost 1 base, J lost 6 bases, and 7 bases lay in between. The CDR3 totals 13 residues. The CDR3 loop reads CASSLGGVNTIYF. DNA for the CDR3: TGTGCCAGCAGCTTAGGGGGCGTAAACACCATATATTTT.

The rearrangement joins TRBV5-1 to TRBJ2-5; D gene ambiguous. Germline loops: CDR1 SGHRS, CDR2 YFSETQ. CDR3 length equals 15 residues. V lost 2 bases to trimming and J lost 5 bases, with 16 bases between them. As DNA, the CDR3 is TGCGCCAGCAGCTTTGGGCAGGCCTTCTTTGAGACCCAGTACTTC. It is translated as CASSFGQAFFETQYF.

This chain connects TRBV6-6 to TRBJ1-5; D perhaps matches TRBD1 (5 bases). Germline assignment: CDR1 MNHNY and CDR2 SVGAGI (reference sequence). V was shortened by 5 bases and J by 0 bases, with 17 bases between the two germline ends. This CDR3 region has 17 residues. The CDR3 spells CASSPGTDLYSNQPQHF. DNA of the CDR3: TGTGCCAGCAGTCCCGGGACCGATTTATATAGCAATCAGCCCCAGCATTTT.

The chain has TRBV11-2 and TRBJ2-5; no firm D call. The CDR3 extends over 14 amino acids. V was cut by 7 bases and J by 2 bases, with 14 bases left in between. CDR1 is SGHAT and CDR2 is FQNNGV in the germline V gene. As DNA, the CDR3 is TGTGCCAGCACAGTCGGGTGGGTTCAAGAGACCCAGTACTTC. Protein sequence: CASTVGWVQETQYF.

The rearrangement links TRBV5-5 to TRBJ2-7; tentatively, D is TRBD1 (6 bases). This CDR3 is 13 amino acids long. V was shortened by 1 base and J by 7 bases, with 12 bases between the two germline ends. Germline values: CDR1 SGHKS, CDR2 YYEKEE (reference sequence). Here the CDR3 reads CASSLSPGEEQYF. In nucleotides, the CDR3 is TGTGCCAGCAGCTTGTCCCCAGGGGAAGAGCAGTACTTC.

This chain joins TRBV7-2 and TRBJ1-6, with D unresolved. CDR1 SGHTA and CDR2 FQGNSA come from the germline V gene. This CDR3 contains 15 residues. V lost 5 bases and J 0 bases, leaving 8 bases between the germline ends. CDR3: CASSAQHSYNSPLHF. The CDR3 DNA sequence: TGTGCCAGCAGCGCCCAACACTCCTATAATTCACCCCTCCACTTT.

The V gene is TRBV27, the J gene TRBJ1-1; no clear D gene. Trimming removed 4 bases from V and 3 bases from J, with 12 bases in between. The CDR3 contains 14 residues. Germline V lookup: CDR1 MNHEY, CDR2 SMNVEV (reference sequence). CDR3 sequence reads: CASSSFWLDTEAFF. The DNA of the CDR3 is TGTGCCAGCAGTTCGTTCTGGTTGGACACTGAAGCTTTCTTT.

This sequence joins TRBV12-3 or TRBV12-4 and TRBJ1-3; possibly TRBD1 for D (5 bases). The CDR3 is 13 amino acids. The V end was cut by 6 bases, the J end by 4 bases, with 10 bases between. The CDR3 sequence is CASSWTTGNTIYF. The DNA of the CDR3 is TGTGCCAGCAGCTGGACAACCGGAAACACCATATATTTT.

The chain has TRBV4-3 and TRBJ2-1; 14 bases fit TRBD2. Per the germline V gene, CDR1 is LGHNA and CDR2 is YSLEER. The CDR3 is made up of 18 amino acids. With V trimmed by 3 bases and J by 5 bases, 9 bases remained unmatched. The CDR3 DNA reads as TGCGCCAGCAGCCAGAGCATGGTGGGACTAGCGGGGGACAATGAGCAGTTCTTC. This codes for CASSQSMVGLAGDNEQFF.

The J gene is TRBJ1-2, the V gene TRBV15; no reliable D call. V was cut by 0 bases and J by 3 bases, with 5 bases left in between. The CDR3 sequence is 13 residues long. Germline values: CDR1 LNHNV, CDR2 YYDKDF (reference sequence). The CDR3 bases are TGTGCCACCAGCAGAGATGGGGACTATGGCTACACCTTC. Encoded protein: CATSRDGDYGYTF.

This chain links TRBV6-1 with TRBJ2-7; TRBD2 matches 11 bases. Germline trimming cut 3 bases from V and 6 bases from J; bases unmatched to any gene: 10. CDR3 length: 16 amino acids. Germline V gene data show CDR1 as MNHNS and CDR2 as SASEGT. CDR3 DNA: TGTGCCAGCAGTGACTACTTACTAGCGGGAGCAGGCGAGCAGTACTTC. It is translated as CASSDYLLAGAGEQYF.

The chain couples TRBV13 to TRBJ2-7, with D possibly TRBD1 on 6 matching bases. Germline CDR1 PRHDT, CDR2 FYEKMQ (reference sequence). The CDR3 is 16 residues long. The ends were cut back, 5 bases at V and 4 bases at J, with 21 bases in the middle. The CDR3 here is CASSPKMRQGLYEQYF. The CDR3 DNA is TGTGCCAGCAGCCCTAAAATGCGGCAGGGGTTGTACGAGCAGTACTTC.

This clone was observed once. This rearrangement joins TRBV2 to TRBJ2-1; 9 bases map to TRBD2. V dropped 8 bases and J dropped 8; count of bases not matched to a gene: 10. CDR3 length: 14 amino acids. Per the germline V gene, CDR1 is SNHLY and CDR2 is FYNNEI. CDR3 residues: CASLRAGGWDEQFF. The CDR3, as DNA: TGTGCCAGCCTGCGAGCGGGAGGTTGGGATGAGCAGTTCTTC. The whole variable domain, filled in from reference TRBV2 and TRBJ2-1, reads EPEVTQTPSHQVTQMGQEVILRCVPISNHLYFYWYRQILGQKVEFLVSFYNNEISEKSEIFDDQFSVERPDGSNFTLKIRSTKLEDSAMYFCASLRAGGWDEQFFGPGTRLTVL.